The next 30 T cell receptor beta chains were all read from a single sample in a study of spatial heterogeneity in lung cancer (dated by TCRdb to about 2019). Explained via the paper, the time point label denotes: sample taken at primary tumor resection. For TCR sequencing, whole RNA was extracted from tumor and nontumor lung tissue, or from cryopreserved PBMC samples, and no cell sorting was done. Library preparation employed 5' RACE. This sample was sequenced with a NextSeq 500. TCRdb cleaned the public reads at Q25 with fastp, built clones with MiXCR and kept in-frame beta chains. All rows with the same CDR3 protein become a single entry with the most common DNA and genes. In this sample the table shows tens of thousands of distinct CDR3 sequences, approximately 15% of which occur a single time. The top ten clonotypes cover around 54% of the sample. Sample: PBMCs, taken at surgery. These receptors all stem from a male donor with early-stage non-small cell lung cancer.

CDR3 amino acids: CASRDFRQGTDTQYF. The CDR3 nucleotides read TGTGCCAGCCGGGACTTTAGACAGGGCACAGATACGCAGTATTTT. The chain links TRBV2 to TRBJ2-3; either TRBD1 or TRBD2 may supply D (6 bases each). Germline V CDR1 and CDR2: SNHLY, FYNNEI. This CDR3 spans 15 amino acids. The V gene lost 8 bases and the J gene lost 1 base, with 16 bases spanning the gap.

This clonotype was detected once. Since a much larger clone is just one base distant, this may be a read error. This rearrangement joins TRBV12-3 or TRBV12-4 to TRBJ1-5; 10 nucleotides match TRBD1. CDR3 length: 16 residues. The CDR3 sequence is CASSQTGGSGKQPQHF. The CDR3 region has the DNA TGTGCCAGCAGCCAGACAGGGGGCTCCGGCAAACAGCCCCAGCATTTT.

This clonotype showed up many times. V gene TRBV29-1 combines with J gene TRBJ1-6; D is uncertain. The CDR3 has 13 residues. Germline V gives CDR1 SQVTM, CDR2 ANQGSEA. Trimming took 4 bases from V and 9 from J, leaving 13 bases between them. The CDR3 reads CSVAEHVGSPLHF. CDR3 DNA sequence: TGCAGCGTTGCGGAACACGTAGGTTCACCCCTCCACTTT.

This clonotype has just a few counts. CDR3 nucleotides: TGTGCCAGCAGTGTACCGGGCCCCTCCTACGAGCAGTACTTC. Its translation: CASSVPGPSYEQYF. The chain combines TRBV6-1 with TRBJ2-7, with D unclear. The CDR3 has 14 amino acids. The V gene lost 4 bases and the J gene lost 0 bases, with 10 bases spanning the gap. CDR1 and CDR2 from the germline V gene are MNHNS and SASEGT.

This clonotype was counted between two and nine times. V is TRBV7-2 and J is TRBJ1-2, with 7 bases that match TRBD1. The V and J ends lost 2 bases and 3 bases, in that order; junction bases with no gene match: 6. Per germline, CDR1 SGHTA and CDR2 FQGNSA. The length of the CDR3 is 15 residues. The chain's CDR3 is CASSLIKGGHYGYTF. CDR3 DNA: TGTGCCAGCAGCTTAATAAAAGGGGGCCACTATGGCTACACCTTC.

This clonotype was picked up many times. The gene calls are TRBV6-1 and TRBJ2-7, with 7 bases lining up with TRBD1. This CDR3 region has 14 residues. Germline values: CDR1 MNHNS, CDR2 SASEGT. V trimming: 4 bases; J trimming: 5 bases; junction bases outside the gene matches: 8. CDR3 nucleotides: TGTGCCAGCAGTGTGGGTCTACAGGGGAACGAGCAGTACTTC. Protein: CASSVGLQGNEQYF.

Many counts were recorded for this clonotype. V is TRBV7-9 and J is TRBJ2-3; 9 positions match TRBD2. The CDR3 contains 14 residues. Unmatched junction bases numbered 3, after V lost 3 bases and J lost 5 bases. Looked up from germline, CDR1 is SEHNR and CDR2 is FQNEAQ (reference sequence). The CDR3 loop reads CASSLASGVDTQYF. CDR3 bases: TGTGCCAGCAGCTTGGCTAGCGGGGTAGATACGCAGTATTTT. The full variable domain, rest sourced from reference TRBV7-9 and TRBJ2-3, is DTGVSQNPRHKITKRGQNVTFRCDPISEHNRLYWYRQTLGQGPEFLTYFQNEAQLEKSRLLSDRFSAERPKGSFSTLEIQRTEQGDSAMYLCASSLASGVDTQYFGPGTRLTVL.

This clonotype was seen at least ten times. In nucleotides, the CDR3 is TGTGCCAGCAGCCCTCACGGGTACACCATATATTTT. This codes for CASSPHGYTIYF. The chain combines TRBV9 with TRBJ1-3; D unclear. The CDR3 sequence is 12 residues long. Germline CDR1 is SGDLS and CDR2 is YYNGEE. Between the trimmed V and J ends, which lost 4 bases and 8 bases, there was a span of 10 bases.

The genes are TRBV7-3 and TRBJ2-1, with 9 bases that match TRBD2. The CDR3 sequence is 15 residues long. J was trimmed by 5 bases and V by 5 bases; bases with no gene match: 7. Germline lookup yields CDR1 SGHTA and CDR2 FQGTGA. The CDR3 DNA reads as TGTGCCAGCAGCACCGGTAGCGGGAGCCACAATGAGCAGTTCTTC. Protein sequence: CASSTGSGSHNEQFF.

The CDR3 DNA is TGTGCCAGCGGTCTCGAATACAATGAGCAGTTCTTC. It yields the protein CASGLEYNEQFF. The genes are TRBV5-6 and TRBJ2-1, with D hard to call. CDR3 length: 12 residues. Germline assignment: CDR1 SGHDT and CDR2 YYEEEE. Trimming removed 7 bases from V and 4 bases from J, with 9 bases in between.

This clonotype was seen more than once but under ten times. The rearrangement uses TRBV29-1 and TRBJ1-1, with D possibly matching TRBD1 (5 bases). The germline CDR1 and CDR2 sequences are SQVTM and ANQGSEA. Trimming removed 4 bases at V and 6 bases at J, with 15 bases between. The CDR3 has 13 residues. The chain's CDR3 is CSVGIGASPEAFF. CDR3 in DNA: TGCAGCGTTGGAATAGGGGCGTCTCCTGAAGCTTTCTTT. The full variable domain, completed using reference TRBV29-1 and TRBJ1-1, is SAVISQKPSRDICQRGTSLTIQCQVDSQVTMMFWYRQQPGQSLTLIATANQGSEATYESGFVIDKFPISRPNLTFSTLTVSNMSPEDSSIYLCSVGIGASPEAFFGQGTRLTVV.

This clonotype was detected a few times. This CDR3 is CASSLATGRYEQYF. CDR3 nucleotides: TGCGCCAGCAGCCTAGCGACAGGGCGCTACGAGCAGTACTTC. V usage is TRBV4-3 and J usage is TRBJ2-7, with 7 bases fitting TRBD1. This CDR3 region has 14 residues. Germline V lookup: CDR1 LGHNA, CDR2 YSLEER. V gave up 4 bases and J gave up 3 bases; unmatched junction bases: 6.

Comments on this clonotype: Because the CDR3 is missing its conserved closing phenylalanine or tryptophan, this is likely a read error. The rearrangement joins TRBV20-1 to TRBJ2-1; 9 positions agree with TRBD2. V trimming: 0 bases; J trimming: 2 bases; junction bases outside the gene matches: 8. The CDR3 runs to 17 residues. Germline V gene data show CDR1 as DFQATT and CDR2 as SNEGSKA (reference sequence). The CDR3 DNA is TGCAGTGCTAGAGAACCCTATAGCGGGAGACCCTACAATGAGCAGTTCCTC. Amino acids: CSAREPYSGRPYNEQFL.

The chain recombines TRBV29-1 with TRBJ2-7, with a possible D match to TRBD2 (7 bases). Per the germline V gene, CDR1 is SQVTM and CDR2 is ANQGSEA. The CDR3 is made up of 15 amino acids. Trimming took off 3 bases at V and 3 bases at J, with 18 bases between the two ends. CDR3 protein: CSVDSPLRGGYEQYF. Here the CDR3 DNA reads TGCAGCGTTGATTCCCCCCTGAGGGGGGGCTACGAGCAGTACTTC.

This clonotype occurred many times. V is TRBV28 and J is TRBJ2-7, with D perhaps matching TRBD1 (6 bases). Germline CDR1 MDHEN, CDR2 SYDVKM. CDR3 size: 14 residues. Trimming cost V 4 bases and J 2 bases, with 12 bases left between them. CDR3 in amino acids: CASSSGTSPYEQYF. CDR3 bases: TGTGCCAGCAGTTCCGGGACATCCCCCTACGAGCAGTACTTC.

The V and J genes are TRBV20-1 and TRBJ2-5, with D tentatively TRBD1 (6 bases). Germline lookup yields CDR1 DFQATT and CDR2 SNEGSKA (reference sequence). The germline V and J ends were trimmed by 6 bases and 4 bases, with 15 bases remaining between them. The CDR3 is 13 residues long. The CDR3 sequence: CSATRWGRETQYF. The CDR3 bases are TGCAGTGCAACCAGATGGGGGCGAGAGACCCAGTACTTC.

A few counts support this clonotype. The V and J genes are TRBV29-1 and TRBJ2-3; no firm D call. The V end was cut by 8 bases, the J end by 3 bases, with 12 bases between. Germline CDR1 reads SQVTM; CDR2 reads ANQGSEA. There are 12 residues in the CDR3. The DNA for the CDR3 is TGCAGCACAGAGTCCGGGACAGATACGCAGTATTTT. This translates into CSTESGTDTQYF.

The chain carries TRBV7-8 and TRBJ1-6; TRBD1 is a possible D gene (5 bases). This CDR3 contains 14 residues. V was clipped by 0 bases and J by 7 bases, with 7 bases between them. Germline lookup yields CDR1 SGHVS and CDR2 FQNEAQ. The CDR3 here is CASSLATDNSPLHF. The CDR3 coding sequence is TGTGCCAGCAGCTTAGCGACAGACAATTCACCCCTCCACTTT.

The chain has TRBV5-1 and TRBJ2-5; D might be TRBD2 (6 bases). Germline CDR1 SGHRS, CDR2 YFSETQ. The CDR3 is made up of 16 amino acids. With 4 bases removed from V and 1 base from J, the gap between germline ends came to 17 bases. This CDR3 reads CASSAAGHTIQETQYF. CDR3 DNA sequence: TGCGCCAGCAGCGCGGCGGGGCATACCATCCAAGAGACCCAGTACTTC.

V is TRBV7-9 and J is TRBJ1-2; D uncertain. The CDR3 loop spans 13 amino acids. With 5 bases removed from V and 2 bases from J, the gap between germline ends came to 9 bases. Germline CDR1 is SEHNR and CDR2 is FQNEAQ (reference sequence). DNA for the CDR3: TGTGCCAGCAGCCTGAAGGAAAACTATGGCTACACCTTC. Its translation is CASSLKENYGYTF.

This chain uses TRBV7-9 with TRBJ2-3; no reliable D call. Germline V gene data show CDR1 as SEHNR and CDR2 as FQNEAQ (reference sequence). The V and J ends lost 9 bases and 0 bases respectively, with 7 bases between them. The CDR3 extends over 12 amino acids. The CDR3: CASAVSTDTQYF. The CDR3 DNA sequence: TGTGCCAGTGCGGTTAGCACAGATACGCAGTATTTT.

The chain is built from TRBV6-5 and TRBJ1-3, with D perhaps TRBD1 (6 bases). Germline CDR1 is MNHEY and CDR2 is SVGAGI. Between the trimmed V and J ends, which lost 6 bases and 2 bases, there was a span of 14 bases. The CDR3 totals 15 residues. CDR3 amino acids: CASRNTGKPGNTIYF. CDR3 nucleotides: TGTGCCAGCAGAAACACAGGGAAACCTGGAAACACCATATATTTT.

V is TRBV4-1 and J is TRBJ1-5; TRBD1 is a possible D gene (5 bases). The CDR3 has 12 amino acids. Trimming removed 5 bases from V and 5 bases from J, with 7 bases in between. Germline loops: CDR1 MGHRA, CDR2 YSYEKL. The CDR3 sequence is CASSAQDQPQHF. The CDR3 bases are TGCGCCAGCAGCGCACAGGATCAGCCCCAGCATTTT.

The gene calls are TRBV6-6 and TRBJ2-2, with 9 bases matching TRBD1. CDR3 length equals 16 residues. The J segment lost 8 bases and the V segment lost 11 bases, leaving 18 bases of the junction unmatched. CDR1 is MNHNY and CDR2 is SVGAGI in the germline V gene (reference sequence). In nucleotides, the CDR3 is TGTGCCGGAGTTCTTCGGGACAGGGATAGACAAGGGGAGCTGTTTTTT. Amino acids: CAGVLRDRDRQGELFF.

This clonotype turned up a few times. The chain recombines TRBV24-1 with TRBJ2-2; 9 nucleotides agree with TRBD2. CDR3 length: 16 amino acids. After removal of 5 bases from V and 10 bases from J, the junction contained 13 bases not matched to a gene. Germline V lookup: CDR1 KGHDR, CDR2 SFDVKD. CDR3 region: CATSGRGSSGGLELFF. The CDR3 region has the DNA TGTGCCACCAGTGGAAGAGGGAGTAGCGGGGGACTGGAGCTGTTTTTT.

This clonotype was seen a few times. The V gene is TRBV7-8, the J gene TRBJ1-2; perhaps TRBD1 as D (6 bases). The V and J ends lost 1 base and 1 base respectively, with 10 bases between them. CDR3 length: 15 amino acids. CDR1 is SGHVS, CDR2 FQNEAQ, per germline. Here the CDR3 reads CASSLGLDSNYGYTF. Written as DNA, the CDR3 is TGTGCCAGCAGCTTAGGACTGGACAGTAACTATGGCTACACCTTC.

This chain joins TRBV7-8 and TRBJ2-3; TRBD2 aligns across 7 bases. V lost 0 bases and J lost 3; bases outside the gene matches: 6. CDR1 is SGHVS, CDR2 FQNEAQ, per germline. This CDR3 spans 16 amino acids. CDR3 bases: TGTGCCAGCAGCTTAGCGGGAGGGCTCATTACAGATACGCAGTATTTT. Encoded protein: CASSLAGGLITDTQYF.

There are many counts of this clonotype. The CDR3 nucleotides read TGTGCCAGCAGCTTGGCCTTTCGGGAGAACACCGGGGAGCTGTTTTTT. It yields the protein CASSLAFRENTGELFF. This sequence joins TRBV5-4 and TRBJ2-2; a possible D gene is TRBD2 (5 bases). V shed 0 bases and J shed 1 base, with 10 bases lying between them. Germline V gene sequence: CDR1 SGHNT, CDR2 YYREEE (reference sequence). This CDR3 comprises 16 residues.

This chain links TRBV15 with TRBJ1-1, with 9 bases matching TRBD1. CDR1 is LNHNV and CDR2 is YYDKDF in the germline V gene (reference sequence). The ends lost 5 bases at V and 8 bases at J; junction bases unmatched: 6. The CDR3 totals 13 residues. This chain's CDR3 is CATSSGDRAEAFF. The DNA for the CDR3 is TGTGCCACCAGCTCCGGGGACAGGGCCGAAGCTTTCTTT.

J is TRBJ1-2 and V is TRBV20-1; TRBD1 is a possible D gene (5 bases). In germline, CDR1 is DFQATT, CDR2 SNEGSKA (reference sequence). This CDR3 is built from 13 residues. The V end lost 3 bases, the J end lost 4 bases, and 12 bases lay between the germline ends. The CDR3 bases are TGCAGTGCTAGGGACCAGGGCCGCTATGGCTACACCTTC. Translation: CSARDQGRYGYTF.